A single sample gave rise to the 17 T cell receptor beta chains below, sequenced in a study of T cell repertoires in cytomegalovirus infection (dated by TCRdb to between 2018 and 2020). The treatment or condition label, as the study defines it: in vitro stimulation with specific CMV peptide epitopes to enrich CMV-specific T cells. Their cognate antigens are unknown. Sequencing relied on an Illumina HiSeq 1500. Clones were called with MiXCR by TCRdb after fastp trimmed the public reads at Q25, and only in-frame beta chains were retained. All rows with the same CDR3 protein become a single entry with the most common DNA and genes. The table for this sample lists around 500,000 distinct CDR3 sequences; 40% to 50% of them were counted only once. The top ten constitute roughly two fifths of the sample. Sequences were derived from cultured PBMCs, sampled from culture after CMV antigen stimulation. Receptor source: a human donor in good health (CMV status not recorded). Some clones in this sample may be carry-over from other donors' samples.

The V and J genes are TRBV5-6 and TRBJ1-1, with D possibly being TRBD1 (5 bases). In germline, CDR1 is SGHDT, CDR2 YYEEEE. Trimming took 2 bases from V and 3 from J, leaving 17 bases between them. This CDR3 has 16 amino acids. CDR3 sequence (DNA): TGTGCCAGCAGCTTCGATCGGGGCGGTGGGTACACTGAAGCTTTCTTT. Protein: CASSFDRGGGYTEAFF.

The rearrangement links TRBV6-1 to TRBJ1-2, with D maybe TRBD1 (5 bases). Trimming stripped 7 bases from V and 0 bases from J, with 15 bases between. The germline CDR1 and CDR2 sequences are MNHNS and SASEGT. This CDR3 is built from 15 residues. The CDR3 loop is CASTSRDPSNYGYTF. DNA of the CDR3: TGTGCCAGCACCAGCCGGGACCCATCTAACTATGGCTACACCTTC.

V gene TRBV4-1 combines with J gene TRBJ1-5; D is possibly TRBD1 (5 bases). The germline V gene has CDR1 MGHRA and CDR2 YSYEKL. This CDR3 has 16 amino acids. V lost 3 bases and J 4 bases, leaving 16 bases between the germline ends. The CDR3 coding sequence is TGCGCCAGCAGCCACACCACGACAGCCCCAAATCAGCCCCAGCATTTT. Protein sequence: CASSHTTTAPNQPQHF.

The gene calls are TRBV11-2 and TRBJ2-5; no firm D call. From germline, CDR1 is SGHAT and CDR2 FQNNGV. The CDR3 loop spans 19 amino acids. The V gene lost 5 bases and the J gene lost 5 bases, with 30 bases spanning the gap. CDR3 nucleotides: TGTGCCAGCAGCCGTATATCCCCTATGTTCGGAGTTGTGCGGGAGACCCAGTACTTC. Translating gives CASSRISPMFGVVRETQYF.

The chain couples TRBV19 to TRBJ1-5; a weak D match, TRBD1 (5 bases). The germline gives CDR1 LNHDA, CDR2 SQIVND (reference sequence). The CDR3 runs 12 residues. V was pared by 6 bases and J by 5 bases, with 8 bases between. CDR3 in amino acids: CASRAGYQPQHF. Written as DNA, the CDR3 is TGTGCCAGTAGAGCAGGGTATCAGCCCCAGCATTTT.

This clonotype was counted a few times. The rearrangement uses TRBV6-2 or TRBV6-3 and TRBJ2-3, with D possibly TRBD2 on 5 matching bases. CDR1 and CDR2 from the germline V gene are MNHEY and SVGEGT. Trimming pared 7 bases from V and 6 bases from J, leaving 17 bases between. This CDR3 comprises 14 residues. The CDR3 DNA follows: TGTGCCAGCACCCCCGGACTTTCCTCGGATACGCAGTATTTT. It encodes CASTPGLSSDTQYF.

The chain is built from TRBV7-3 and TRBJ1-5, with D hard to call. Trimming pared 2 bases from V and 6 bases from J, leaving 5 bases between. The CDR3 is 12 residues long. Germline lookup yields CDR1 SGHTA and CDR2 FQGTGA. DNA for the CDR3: TGTGCCAGCAGCTTATCGTTTCAGCCCCAGCATTTT. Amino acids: CASSLSFQPQHF. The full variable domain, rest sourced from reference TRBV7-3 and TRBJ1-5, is GAGVSQTPSNKVTEKGKYVELRCDPISGHTALYWYRQSLGQGPEFLIYFQGTGAADDSGLPNDRFFAVRPEGSVSTLKIQRTERGDSAVYLCASSLSFQPQHFGDGTRLSIL.

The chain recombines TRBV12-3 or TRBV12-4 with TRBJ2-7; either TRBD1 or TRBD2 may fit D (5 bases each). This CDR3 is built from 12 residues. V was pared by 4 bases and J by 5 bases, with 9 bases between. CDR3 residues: CASSWVGDEQYF. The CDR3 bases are TGTGCCAGCAGTTGGGTGGGGGACGAGCAGTACTTC.

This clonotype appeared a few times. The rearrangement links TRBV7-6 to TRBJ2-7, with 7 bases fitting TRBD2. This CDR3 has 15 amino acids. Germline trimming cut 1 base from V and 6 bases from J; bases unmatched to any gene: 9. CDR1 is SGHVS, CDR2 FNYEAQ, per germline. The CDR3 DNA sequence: TGTGCCAGCAGCTTAGGATCCTACCCGGGGGGCGAGCAGTACTTC. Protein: CASSLGSYPGGEQYF.

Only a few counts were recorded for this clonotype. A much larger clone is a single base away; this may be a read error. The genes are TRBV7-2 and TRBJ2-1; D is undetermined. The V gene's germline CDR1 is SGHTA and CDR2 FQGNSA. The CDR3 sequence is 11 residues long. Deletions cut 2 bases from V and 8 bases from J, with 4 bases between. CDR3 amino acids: CASSLYDEQFF. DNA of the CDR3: TGTGCCAGCAGCTTATACGATGAGCAGTTCTTC.

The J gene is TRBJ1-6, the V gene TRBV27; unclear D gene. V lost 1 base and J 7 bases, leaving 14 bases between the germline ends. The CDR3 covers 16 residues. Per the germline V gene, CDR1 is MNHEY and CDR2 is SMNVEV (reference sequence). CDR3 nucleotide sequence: TGTGCCAGCAGTTTATGGTCACCGGCGCCAAATTCACCCCTCCACTTT. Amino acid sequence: CASSLWSPAPNSPLHF.

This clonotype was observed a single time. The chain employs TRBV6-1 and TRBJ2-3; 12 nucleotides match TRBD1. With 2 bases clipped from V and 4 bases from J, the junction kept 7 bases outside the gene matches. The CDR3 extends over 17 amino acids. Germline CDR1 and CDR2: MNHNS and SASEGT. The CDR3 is CASSELYGTGGADTQYF. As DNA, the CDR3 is TGTGCCAGCAGTGAATTGTATGGGACAGGGGGCGCAGATACGCAGTATTTT.

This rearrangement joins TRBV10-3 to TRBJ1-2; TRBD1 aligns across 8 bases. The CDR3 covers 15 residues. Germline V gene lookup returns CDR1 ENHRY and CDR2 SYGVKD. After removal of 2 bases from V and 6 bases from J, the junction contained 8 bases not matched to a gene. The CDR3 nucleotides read TGTGCCATCAGTGAGCGGCAGGGGGCTGTCGATGGCTACACCTTC. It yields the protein CAISERQGAVDGYTF.

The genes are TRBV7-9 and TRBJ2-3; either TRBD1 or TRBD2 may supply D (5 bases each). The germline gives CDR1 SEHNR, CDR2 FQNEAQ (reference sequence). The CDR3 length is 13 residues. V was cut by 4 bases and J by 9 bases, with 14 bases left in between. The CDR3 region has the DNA TGTGCCAGCAGCTCTGGGACGGTTGGAACGCAGTATTTT. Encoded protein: CASSSGTVGTQYF.

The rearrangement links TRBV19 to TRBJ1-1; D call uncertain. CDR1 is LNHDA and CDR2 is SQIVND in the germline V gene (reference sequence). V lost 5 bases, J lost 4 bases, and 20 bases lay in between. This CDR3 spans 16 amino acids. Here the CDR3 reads CASSSGGRGVGTEAFF. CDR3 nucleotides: TGTGCCAGTAGTTCCGGAGGGCGCGGGGTCGGCACTGAAGCTTTCTTT.

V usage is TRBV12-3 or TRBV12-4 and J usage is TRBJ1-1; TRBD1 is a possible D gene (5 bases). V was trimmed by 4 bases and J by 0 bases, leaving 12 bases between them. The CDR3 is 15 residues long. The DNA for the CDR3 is TGTGCCAGCAGTTCTTCCCCGGGGCTGAACACTGAAGCTTTCTTT. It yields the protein CASSSSPGLNTEAFF.

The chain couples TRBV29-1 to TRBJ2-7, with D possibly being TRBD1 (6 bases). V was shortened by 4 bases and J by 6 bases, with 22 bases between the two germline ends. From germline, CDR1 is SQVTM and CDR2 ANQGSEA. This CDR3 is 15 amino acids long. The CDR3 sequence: CSVVYVTGRLREQYF. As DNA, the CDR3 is TGCAGCGTTGTGTATGTCACAGGGCGCTTACGCGAGCAGTACTTC.